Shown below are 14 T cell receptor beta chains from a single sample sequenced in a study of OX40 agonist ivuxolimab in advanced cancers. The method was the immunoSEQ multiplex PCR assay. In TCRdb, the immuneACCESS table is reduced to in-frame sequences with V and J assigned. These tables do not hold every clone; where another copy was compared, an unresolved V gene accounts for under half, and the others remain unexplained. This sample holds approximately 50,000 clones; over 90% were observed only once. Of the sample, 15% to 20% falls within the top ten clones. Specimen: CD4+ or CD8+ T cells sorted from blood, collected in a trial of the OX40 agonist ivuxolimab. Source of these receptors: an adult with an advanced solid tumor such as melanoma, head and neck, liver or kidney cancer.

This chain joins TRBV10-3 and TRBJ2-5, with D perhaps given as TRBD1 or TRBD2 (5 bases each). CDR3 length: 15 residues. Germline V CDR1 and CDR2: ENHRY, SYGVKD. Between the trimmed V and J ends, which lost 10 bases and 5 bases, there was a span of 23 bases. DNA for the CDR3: TGTGCCACTAACCTACGGACCGAGGGGTTCGAGACCCAGTACTTC. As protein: CATNLRTEGFETQYF.

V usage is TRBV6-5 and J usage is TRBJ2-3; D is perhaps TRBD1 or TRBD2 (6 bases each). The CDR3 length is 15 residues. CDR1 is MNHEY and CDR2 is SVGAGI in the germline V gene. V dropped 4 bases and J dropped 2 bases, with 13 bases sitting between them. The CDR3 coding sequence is TGTGCCAGCAGTTCTGCGGGACACCTCACAGATACGCAGTATTTT. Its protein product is CASSSAGHLTDTQYF.

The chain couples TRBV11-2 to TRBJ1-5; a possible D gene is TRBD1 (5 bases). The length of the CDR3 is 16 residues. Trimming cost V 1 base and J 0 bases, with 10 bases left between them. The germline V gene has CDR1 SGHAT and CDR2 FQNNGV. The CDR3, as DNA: TGTGCCAGCAGCTTAGGGGGCGGATATAGCAATCAGCCCCAGCATTTT. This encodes CASSLGGGYSNQPQHF. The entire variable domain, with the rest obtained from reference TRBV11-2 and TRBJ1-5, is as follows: EAGVAQSPRYKIIEKRQSVAFWCNPISGHATLYWYQQILGQGPKLLIQFQNNGVVDDSQLPKDRFSAERLKGVDSTLKIQPAKLEDSAVYLCASSLGGGYSNQPQHFGDGTRLSIL.

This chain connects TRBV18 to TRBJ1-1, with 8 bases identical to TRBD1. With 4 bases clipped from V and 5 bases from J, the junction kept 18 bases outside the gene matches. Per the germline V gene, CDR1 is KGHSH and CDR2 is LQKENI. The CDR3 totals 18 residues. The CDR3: CASSQPPLRAGGKTEAFF. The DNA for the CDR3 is TGTGCCAGCTCACAACCCCCCCTTAGGGCAGGGGGCAAGACTGAAGCTTTCTTT.

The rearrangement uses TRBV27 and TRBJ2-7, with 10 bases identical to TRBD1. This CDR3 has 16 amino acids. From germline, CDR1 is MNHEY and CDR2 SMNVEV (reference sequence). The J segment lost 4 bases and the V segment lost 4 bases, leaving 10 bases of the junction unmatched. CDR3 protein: CASSSPGQGESYEQYF. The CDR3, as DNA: TGTGCCAGCAGTTCGCCAGGACAGGGGGAATCATACGAGCAGTACTTC.

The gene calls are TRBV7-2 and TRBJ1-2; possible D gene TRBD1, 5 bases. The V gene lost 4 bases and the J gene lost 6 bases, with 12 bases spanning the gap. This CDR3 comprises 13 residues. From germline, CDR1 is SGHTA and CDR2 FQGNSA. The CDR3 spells CASSSRGRDGYTF. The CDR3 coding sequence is TGTGCCAGCAGCTCTAGGGGCAGGGATGGCTACACCTTC.

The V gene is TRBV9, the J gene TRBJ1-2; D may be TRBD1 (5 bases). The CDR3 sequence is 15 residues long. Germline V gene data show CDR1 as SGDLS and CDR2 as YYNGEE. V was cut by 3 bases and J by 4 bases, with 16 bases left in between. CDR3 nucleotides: TGTGCCAGCAGCGAGGGGACGGCGGGTGGCTATGGCTACACCTTC. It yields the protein CASSEGTAGGYGYTF.

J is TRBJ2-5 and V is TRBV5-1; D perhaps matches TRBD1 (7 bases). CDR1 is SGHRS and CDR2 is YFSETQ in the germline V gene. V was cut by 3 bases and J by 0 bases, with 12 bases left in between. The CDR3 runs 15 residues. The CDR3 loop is CASSSGDSYQETQYF. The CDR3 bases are TGCGCCAGCAGCTCGGGGGACAGCTACCAAGAGACCCAGTACTTC.

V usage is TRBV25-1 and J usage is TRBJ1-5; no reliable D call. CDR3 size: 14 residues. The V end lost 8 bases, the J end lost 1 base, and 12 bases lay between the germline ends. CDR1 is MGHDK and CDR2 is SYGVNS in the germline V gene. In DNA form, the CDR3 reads TGTGCCAGCCGGTCCCTTGGAAGCAATCAGCCCCAGCATTTT. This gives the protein CASRSLGSNQPQHF.

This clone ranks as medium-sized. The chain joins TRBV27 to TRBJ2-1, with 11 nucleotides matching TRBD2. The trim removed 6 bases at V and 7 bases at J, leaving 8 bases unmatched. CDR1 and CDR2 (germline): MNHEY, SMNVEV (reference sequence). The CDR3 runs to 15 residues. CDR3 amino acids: CASRELAGVGNEQFF. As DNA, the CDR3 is TGTGCCAGCAGAGAACTAGCGGGAGTGGGTAATGAGCAGTTCTTC.

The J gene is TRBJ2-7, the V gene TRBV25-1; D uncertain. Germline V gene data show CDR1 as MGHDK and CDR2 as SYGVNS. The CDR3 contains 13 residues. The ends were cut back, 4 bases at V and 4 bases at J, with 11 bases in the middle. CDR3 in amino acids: CASSGPGLYEQYF. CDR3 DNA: TGTGCCAGCAGTGGCCCCGGCTTGTACGAGCAGTACTTC.

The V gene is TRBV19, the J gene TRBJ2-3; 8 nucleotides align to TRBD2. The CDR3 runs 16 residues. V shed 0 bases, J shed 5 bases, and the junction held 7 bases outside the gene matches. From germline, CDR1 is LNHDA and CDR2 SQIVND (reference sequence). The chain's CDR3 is CASSIEAGVYLDTQYF. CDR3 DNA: TGTGCCAGTAGTATAGAAGCGGGAGTCTATTTAGATACGCAGTATTTT.

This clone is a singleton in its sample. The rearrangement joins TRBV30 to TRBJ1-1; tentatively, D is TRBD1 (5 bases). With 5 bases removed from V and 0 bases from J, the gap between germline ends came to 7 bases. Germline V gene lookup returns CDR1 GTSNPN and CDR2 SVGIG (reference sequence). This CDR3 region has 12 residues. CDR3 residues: CAWGTVNTEAFF. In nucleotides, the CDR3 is TGTGCCTGGGGGACGGTGAACACTGAAGCTTTCTTT.

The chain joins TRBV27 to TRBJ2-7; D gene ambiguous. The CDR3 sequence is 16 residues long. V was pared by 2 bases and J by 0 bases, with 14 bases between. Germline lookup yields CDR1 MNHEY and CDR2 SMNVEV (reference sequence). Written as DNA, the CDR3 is TGTGCCAGCAGTTTACGACCGACTTTGAGCTCCTACGAGCAGTACTTC. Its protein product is CASSLRPTLSSYEQYF.